Sequencing of this TCR beta chain was carried out in a study of T cells in Graves' hyperthyroidism and ophthalmopathy. Study-wide results and limits: A 13 V-J signature model discriminated ophthalmopathy versus stable hyperthyroidism. Most thyroid-expanded clonotypes above 0.001 were also found in blood.

RNA transcripts gave rise to amplified TCR beta CDR3 regions. TCR CDR3 underwent first-round RT-PCR with the HTBI primer set. TCRdb called the multiplex PCR reads again in MiXCR, with one record for every CDR3 protein. The table includes a few hundred thousand distinct CDR3 sequences, 16% detected once. CDR1 is SGHRS and CDR2 is YFSETQ in the germline V gene. The CDR3 length is 14 residues. Trimming stripped 0 bases from V and 7 bases from J, with 11 bases between. This clonotype was counted at least ten times. Its antigen is still unknown. Individuals with ophthalmopathy presented a Clinical Activity Score of at least 3, a NOSPECS grade of at least 4 and a duration under 3 months. Exclusions: uncontrolled infection, other autoimmune disease, pregnancy, lactation.

Sequencing input: blood. The V and J genes are TRBV5-1 and TRBJ1-5; weak D call: TRBD1 (6 bases). The sequence was collected from a woman aged 25 to 39 with Graves' ophthalmopathy. The CDR3 region is CASSLGTVGQPQHF. CDR3 DNA: TGCGCCAGCAGCTTGGGGACAGTAGGGCAGCCCCAGCATTTT.